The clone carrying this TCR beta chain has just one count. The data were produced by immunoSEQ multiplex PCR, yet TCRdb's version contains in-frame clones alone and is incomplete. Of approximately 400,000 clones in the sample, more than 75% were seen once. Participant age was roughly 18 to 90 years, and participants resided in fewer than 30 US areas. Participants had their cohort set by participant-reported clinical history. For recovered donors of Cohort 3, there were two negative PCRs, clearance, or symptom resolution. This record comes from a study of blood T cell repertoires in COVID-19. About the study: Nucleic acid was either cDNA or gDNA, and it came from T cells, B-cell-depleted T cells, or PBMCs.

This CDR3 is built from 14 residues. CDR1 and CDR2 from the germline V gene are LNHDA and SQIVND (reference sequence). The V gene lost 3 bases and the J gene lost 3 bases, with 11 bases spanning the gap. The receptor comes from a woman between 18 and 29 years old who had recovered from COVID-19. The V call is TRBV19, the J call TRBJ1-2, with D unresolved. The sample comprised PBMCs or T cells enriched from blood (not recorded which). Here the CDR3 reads CASSIPGSDYGYTF. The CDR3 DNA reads TGTGCCAGTAGTATTCCGGGGTCCGACTATGGCTACACCTTC.